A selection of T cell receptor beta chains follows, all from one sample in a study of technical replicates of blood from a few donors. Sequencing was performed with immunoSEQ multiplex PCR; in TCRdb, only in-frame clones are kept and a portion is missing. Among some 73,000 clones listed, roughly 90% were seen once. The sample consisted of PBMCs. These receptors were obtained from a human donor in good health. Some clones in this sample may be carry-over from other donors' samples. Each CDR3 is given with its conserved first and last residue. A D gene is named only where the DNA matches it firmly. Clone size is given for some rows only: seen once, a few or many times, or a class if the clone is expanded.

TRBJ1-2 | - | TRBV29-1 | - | CSVPGAGEVNYGYTF | TGCAGCGTTCCCGGGGCAGGGGAAGTTAACTATGGCTACACCTTC
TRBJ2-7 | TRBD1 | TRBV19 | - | CASSPRTGVLSF | TGTGCCAGTAGTCCTCGGACAGGGGTTTTATCATTC
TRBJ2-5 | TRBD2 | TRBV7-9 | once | CASSLGTSGSRETQYF | TGTGCCAGCAGCCTCGGGACTAGCGGGAGTAGAGAGACCCAGTACTTC
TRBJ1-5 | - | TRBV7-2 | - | CASSPGRDSNQPQHF | TGTGCCAGCAGCCCAGGCAGGGATAGCAATCAGCCCCAGCATTTT
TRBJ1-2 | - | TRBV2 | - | CASSGNRGYTF | TGTGCCAGCAGTGGGAACAGGGGCTACACCTTC
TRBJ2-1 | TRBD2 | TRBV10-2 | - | CASRPGTSGSNEQFF | TGCGCCAGCCGGCCCGGGACTAGCGGGAGCAATGAGCAGTTCTTC
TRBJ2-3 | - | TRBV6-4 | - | CASSESAGSTDTQYF | TGTGCCAGCAGTGAGTCAGCGGGTAGCACAGATACGCAGTATTTT
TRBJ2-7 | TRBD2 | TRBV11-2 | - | CASSLGAGAGYEQYF | TGTGCCAGCAGCTTGGGAGCGGGAGCCGGTTACGAGCAGTACTTC
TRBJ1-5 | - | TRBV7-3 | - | CASSVQGPQPQHF | TGTGCCAGCAGCGTACAGGGTCCTCAGCCCCAGCATTTT
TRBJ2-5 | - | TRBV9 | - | CASSSSAARGETQYF | TGTGCCAGCAGCTCCTCGGCCGCGAGAGGAGAGACCCAGTACTTC
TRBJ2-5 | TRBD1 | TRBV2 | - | CASRMDRGGQETQYF | TGTGCCAGCAGAATGGACAGGGGCGGGCAAGAGACCCAGTACTTC
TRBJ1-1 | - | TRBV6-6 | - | CASSYGLGLGAFF | TGTGCCAGCAGTTACGGGTTGGGGCTCGGAGCTTTCTTT
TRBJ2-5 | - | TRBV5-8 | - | CASSLGRTAQETQYF | TGTGCCAGCAGCTTGGGCCGGACAGCCCAAGAGACCCAGTACTTC
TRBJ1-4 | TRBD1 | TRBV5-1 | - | CASSSDRGGGKLFF | TGCGCCAGCAGCTCCGACAGGGGAGGCGGAAAACTGTTTTTT
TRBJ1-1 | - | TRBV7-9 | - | CASILGPNTEAFF | TGTGCCAGCATCCTTGGGCCAAACACTGAAGCTTTCTTT
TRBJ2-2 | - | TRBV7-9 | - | CASRAPDSPNTGELFF | TGTGCCAGCAGGGCCCCGGACAGTCCGAACACCGGGGAGCTGTTTTTT
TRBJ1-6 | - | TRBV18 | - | CASSPGGDYNSPLHF | TGTGCCAGCTCGCCGGGGGGGGACTATAATTCACCCCTCCACTTT
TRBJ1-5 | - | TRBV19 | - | CASSTPGFYQPQHF | TGTGCCAGTAGTACGCCAGGCTTCTATCAGCCCCAGCATTTT